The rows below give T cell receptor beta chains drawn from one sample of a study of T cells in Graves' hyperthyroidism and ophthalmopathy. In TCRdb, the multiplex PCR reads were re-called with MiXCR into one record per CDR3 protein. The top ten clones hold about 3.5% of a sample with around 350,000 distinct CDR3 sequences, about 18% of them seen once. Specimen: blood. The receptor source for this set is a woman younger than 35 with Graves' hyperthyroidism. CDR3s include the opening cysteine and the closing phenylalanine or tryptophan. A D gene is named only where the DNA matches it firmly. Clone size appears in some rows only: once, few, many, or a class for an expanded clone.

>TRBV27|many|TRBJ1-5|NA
CASSLSGMSQPQHF
TGTGCCAGCAGTTTGTCAGGGATGAGTCAGCCCCAGCATTTT
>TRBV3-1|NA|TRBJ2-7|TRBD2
CASRQAGGPYEQYF
TGTGCCAGCAGACAAGCGGGGGGGCCCTACGAGCAGTACTTC
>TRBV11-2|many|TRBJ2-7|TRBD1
CASSLGPRGQGSHEQYF
TGTGCCAGCAGCTTAGGACCCCGAGGACAGGGGAGCCACGAGCAGTACTTC
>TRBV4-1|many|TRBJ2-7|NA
CASSQGPGYEQYF
TGCGCCAGCAGCCAGGGACCGGGCTACGAGCAGTACTTC
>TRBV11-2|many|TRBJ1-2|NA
CASSSLAGRQVTF
TGTGCCAGCAGCTCTCTTGCGGGACGACAGGTCACCTTC
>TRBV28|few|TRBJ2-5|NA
CASSSPETQYF
TGTGCCAGCAGCTCTCCGGAGACCCAGTACTTC
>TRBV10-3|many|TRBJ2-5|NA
CAISNASKETQYF
TGTGCCATCAGTAACGCCAGCAAAGAGACCCAGTACTTC
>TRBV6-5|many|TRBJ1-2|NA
CASSYGQPPGYTF
TGTGCCAGCAGTTACGGGCAGCCCCCTGGCTACACCTTC
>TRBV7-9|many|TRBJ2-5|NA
CASSLFGKETQYF
TGTGCCAGCAGCTTATTCGGGAAAGAGACCCAGTACTTC
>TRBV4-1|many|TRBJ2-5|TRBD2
CASSQLGLDGETQYF
TGCGCCAGCAGCCAACTAGGACTAGATGGAGAGACCCAGTACTTC
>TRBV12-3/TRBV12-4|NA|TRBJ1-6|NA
CASSLQGLWSPLHF
TGTGCCAGCAGTTTGCAGGGACTATGGTCACCCCTCCACTTT
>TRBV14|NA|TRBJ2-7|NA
CASSQDLLRHEQYF
TGTGCCAGCAGCCAAGATCTTCTTCGCCACGAGCAGTACTTC
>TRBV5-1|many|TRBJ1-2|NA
CASSPALNYGYTF
TGCGCCAGCAGCCCAGCCCTAAACTATGGCTACACCTTC
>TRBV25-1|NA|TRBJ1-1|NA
CASSPSRVWNTEAFF
TGTGCCAGCAGTCCCTCGAGGGTTTGGAACACTGAAGCTTTCTTT
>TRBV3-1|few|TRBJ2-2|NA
CASSQETSGELFF
TGTGCCAGCAGCCAAGAAACCTCCGGGGAGCTGTTTTTT
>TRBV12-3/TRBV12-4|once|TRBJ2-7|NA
CASGEPSYEQYF
TGTGCCAGCGGAGAGCCGTCCTACGAGCAGTACTTC
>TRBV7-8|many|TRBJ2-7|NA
CASSLPAETLAIYEQYF
TGTGCCAGCAGCTTACCCGCAGAGACCTTAGCCATCTACGAGCAGTACTTC
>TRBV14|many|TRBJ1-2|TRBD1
CASSQEAGGDRGYTF
TGTGCCAGCAGCCAAGAGGCAGGGGGCGATCGTGGCTACACCTTC
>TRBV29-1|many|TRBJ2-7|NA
CSVRTVYEQYF
TGCAGCGTTAGGACAGTCTACGAGCAGTACTTC